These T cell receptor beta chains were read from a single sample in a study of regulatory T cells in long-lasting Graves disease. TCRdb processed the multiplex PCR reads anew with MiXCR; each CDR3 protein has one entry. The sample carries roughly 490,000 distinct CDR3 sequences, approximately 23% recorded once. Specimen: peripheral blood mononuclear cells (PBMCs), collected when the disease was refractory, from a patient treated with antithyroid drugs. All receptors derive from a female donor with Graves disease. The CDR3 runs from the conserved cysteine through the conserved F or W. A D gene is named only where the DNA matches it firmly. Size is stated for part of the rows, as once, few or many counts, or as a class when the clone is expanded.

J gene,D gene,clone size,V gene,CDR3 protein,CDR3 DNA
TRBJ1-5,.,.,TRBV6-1,CASSELWGSNQPQHF,TGTGCCAGCAGTGAATTGTGGGGTAGCAATCAGCCCCAGCATTTT
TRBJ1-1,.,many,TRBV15,CATRPGNAGTEAFF,TGTGCCACCAGACCAGGGAACGCAGGCACTGAAGCTTTCTTT
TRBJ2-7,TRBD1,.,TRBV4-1,CASSHGTGGDEQYF,TGCGCCAGCAGCCACGGGACAGGGGGAGACGAGCAGTACTTC
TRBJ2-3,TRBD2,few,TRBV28,CASLSSGRADTQYF,TGTGCCAGCCTCTCTAGCGGGAGAGCAGATACGCAGTATTTT
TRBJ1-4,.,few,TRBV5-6,CASSFGANEKLFF,TGTGCCAGCAGCTTTGGAGCGAATGAAAAACTGTTTTTT
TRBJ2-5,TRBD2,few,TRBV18,CASSPRGTSLQETQYF,TGTGCCAGCTCACCTCGGGGGACTAGCCTCCAAGAGACCCAGTACTTC
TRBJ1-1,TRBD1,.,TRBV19,CASKRDRWNTEAFF,TGTGCCAGTAAGAGGGACAGGTGGAACACTGAAGCTTTCTTT
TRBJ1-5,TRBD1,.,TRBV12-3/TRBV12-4,CASSLWTGGDQPQHF,TGTGCCAGCAGTTTATGGACAGGGGGGGATCAGCCCCAGCATTTT
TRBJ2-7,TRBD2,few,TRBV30,CACTSGGPYEQYF,TGTGCCTGTACTAGCGGGGGGCCCTACGAGCAGTACTTC
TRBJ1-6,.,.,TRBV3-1,CASSQVRQPGGSPLHF,TGTGCCAGCAGCCAAGTCCGGCAGCCCGGCGGTTCACCCCTCCACTTT
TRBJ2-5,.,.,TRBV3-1,CATRRPARETQYF,TGTGCCACCAGGAGGCCAGCGCGGGAGACCCAGTACTTC
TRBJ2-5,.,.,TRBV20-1,CSAPEGVGQETQYF,TGCAGTGCTCCAGAGGGGGTGGGACAAGAGACCCAGTACTTC
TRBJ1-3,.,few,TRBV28,CASAHGVFSGNTIYF,TGTGCCAGCGCCCACGGAGTTTTCTCTGGAAACACCATATATTTT
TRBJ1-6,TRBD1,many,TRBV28,CASSPGQGVSPLHF,TGTGCCAGCAGTCCAGGACAGGGCGTATCACCCCTCCACTTT
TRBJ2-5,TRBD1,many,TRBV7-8,CASSPLTGVETQHF,TGTGCCAGCAGCCCGTTAACAGGGGTGGAGACCCAGCACTTC
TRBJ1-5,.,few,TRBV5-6,CASSLSQIASNQPQHF,TGTGCCAGCAGCTTGTCGCAGATCGCTAGCAATCAGCCCCAGCATTTT
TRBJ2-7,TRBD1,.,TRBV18,CASSPGDRGGYEQYF,TGTGCCAGCTCACCTGGGGACAGGGGTGGCTACGAGCAGTACTTC
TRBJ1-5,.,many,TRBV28,CASGWNRQPHSNQPQHF,TGTGCCAGCGGGTGGAATCGGCAACCCCATAGCAATCAGCCCCAGCATTTT
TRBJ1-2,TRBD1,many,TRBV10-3,CAISTRDRGSGYTF,TGTGCCATCAGTACCCGGGACAGGGGAAGTGGCTACACCTTC
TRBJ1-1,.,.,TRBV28,CASSYRGRSTEAFF,TGTGCCAGCAGTTACCGGGGACGGAGCACTGAAGCTTTCTTT
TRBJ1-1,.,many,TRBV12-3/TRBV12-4,CASRGTGDNMNTEAFF,TGTGCCAGCAGGGGGACGGGTGACAACATGAACACTGAAGCTTTCTTT
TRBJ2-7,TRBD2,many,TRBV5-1,CASSESGDPYEQYF,TGCGCCAGCAGTGAAAGCGGGGATCCCTACGAGCAGTACTTC
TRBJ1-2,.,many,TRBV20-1,CSAIEGPDYGYTF,TGCAGTGCTATCGAGGGCCCGGACTATGGCTACACCTTC
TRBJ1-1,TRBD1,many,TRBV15,CATSSRTGGFVFF,TGTGCCACCAGCAGTCGGACAGGGGGCTTCGTTTTCTTT
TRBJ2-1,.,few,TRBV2,CASSQTTLNNEQFF,TGTGCCAGCAGTCAGACAACTCTTAACAATGAGCAGTTCTTC
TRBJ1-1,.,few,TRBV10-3,CAISFGDRGEAFF,TGTGCCATCAGTTTCGGCGATAGGGGTGAAGCTTTCTTT
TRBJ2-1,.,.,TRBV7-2,CATKGGGTYNEQFF,TGTGCCACCAAAGGGGGGGGAACCTACAATGAGCAGTTCTTC
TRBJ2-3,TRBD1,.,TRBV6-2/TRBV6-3,CASSGPGQAVLDTQYF,TGTGCCAGCAGTGGCCCCGGACAGGCCGTCCTTGATACGCAGTATTTT
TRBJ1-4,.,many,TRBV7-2,CASSGQANEKLFF,TGTGCCAGCAGCGGGCAGGCTAATGAAAAACTGTTTTTT
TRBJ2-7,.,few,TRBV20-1,CSGAGRRSYEQYF,TGCAGTGGGGCGGGACGGAGATCCTACGAGCAGTACTTC
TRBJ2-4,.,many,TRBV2,CASSSGENIQYF,TGTGCCAGCAGTTCCGGGGAAAACATTCAGTACTTC
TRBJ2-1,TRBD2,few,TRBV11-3,CASSLRPSGSNEQFF,TGTGCCAGCAGCTTGAGGCCTAGCGGCAGCAATGAGCAGTTCTTC
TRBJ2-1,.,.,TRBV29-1,CSGINGGEQFF,TGCAGCGGGATAAACGGGGGCGAGCAGTTCTTC
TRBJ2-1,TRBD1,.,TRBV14,CASSQDRRGLNNEQFF,TGTGCCAGCAGCCAAGATCGCAGGGGGCTAAACAATGAGCAGTTCTTC
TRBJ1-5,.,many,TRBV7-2,CASSGGVYQPQHF,TGTGCCAGCAGCGGGGGGGTCTATCAGCCCCAGCATTTT
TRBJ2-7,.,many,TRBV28,CASNQVGQGVWNEQYF,TGTGCCAGCAATCAGGTCGGGCAGGGAGTATGGAACGAGCAGTACTTC
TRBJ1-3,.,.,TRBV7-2,CASSPNFGTGTPRNTIYF,TGTGCCAGCAGCCCTAACTTTGGAACCGGGACACCTCGAAACACCATATATTTT
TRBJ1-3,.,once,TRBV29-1,CSASESSGNTIYF,TGCAGCGCGAGCGAGAGCTCTGGAAACACCATATATTTT
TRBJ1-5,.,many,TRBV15,CATSRDGEVGQPQHF,TGTGCCACCAGTCGAGACGGAGAGGTTGGTCAGCCCCAGCATTTT
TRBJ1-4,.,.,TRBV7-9,CASSTLPGQNNEKLFF,TGTGCCAGCAGCACCCTCCCTGGACAGAACAATGAAAAACTGTTTTTT
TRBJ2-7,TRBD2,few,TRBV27,CASSLLGLGSEQYF,TGTGCCAGCAGTTTATTGGGACTAGGTTCCGAGCAGTACTTC
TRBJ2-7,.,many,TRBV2,CASTPSEGKGEQYF,TGTGCCAGCACCCCGTCCGAGGGAAAAGGCGAGCAGTACTTC
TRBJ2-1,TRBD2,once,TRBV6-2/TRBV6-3,CASRPTSGTYNEQFF,TGTGCCAGCAGACCTACTAGCGGGACCTACAATGAGCAGTTCTTC
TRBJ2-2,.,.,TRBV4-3,CASSDVNTGELFF,TGCGCCAGCAGCGATGTTAACACCGGGGAGCTGTTTTTT
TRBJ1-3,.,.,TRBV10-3,CAISELNTIYF,TGTGCCATCAGTGAGTTGAACACCATATATTTT
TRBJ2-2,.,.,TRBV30,CAWSAQNTGELFF,TGTGCCTGGAGTGCACAGAACACCGGGGAGCTGTTTTTT
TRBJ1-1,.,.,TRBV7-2,CASSLGGGVNTEAFF,TGTGCCAGCAGCTTAGGTGGCGGGGTGAACACTGAAGCTTTCTTT
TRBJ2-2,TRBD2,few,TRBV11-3,CASSWTSGRAVGNGELFF,TGTGCCAGCAGCTGGACTAGCGGGAGGGCCGTCGGGAACGGGGAGCTGTTTTTT
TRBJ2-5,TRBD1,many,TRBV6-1,CASSPTGGLQETQYF,TGTGCCAGCAGCCCTACAGGGGGCCTTCAAGAGACCCAGTACTTC
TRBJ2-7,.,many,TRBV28,CASSFQRGLRDEQYF,TGTGCCAGCAGTTTCCAGAGGGGCCTGAGGGACGAGCAGTACTTC